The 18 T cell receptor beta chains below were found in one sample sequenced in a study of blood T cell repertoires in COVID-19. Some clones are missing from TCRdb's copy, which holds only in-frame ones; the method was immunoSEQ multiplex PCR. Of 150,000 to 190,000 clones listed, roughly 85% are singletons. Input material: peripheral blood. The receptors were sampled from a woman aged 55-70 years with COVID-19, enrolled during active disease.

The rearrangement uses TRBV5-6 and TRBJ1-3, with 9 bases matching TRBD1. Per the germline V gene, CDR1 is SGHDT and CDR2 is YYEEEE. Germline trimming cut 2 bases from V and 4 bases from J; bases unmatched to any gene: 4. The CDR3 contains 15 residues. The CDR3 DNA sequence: TGTGCCAGCAGCTTCGGACAGGGGACAGGAAACACCATATATTTT. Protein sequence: CASSFGQGTGNTIYF.

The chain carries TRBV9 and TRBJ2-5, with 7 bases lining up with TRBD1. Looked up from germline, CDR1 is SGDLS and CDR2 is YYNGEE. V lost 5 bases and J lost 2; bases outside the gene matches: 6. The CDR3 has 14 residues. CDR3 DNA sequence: TGTGCCAGCAGTGAGGGACAGAGACAAGAGACCCAGTACTTC. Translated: CASSEGQRQETQYF.

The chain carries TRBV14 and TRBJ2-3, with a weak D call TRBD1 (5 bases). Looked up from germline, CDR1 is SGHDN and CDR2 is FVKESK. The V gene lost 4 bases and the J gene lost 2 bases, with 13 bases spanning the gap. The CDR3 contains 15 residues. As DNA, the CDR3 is TGTGCCAGCAGCCCGCTAACACAGGTCACAGATACGCAGTATTTT. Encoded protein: CASSPLTQVTDTQYF.

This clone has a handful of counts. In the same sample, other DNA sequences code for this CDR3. CDR3 nucleotide sequence: TGTGCCAGCAGCTTAGACAGTCTCACTGAAGCTTTCTTT. Translated: CASSLDSLTEAFF. The chain links TRBV7-9 to TRBJ1-1; D remains ambiguous. V was clipped by 1 base and J by 4 bases, with 7 bases between them. CDR3 length equals 13 residues. Germline V gene lookup returns CDR1 SEHNR and CDR2 FQNEAQ (reference sequence). The whole variable domain, filled in from reference TRBV7-9 and TRBJ1-1, reads DTGVSQNPRHKITKRGQNVTFRCDPISEHNRLYWYRQTLGQGPEFLTYFQNEAQLEKSRLLSDRFSAERPKGSFSTLEIQRTEQGDSAMYLCASSLDSLTEAFFGQGTRLTVV.

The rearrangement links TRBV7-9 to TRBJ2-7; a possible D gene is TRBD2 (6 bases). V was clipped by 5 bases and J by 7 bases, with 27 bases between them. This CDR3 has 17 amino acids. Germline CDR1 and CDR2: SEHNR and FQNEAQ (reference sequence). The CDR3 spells CASSTRSLQRAPEEQYF. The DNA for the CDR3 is TGTGCCAGCAGCACACGCTCTTTACAGCGGGCCCCTGAAGAGCAGTACTTC. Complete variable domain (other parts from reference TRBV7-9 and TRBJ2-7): DTGVSQNPRHKITKRGQNVTFRCDPISEHNRLYWYRQTLGQGPEFLTYFQNEAQLEKSRLLSDRFSAERPKGSFSTLEIQRTEQGDSAMYLCASSTRSLQRAPEEQYFGPGTRLTVT.

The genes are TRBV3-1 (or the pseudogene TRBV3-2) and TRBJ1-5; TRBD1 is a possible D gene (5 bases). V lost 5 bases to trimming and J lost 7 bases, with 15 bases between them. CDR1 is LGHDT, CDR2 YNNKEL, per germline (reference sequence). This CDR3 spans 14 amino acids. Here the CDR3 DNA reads TGTGCCAGCAGCAAAACGGGGGACGGACAGCCCCAGCATTTT. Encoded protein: CASSKTGDGQPQHF.

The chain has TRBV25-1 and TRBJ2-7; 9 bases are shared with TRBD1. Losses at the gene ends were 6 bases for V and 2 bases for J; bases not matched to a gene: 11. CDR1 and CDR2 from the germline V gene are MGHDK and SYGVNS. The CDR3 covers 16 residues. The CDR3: CASRPPGWDRAYEQYF. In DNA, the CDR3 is TGTGCCAGCAGACCACCTGGATGGGACAGGGCCTACGAGCAGTACTTC.

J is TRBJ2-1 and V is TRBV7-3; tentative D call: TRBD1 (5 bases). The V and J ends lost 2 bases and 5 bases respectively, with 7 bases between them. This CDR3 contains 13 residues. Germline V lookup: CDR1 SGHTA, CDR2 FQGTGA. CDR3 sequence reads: CASSLGANNEQFF. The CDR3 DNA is TGTGCCAGCAGCTTAGGGGCTAACAATGAGCAGTTCTTC.

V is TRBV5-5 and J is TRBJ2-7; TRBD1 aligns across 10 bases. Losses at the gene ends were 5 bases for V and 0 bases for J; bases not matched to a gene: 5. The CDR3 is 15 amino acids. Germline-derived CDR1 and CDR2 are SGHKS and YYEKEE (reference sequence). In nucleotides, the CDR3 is TGTGCCAGCAGGGGGACAGGGGACGACTCCTACGAGCAGTACGTC. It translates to CASRGTGDDSYEQYV.

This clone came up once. This chain's CDR3 is CASSLVGNTGELFF. CDR3 in DNA: TGCGCCAGCAGCTTGGTCGGGAACACCGGGGAGCTGTTTTTT. This chain uses TRBV5-1 with TRBJ2-2; D is unclear. The CDR3 totals 14 residues. CDR1 and CDR2 from the germline V gene are SGHRS and YFSETQ. V was trimmed by 0 bases and J by 1 base, leaving 4 bases between them.

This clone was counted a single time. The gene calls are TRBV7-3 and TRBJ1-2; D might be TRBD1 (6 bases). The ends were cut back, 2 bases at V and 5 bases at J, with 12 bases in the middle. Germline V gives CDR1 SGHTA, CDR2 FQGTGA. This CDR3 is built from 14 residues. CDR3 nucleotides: TGTGCCAGCAGCTTAGACGGGAGGGGGTATGGCTACACCTTC. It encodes CASSLDGRGYGYTF. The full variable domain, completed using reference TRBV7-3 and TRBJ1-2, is GAGVSQTPSNKVTEKGKYVELRCDPISGHTALYWYRQSLGQGPEFLIYFQGTGAADDSGLPNDRFFAVRPEGSVSTLKIQRTERGDSAVYLCASSLDGRGYGYTFGSGTRLTVV.

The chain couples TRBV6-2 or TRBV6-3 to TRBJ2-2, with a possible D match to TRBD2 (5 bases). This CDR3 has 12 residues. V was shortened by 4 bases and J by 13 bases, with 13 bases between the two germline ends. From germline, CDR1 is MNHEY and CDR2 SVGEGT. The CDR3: CASSWGPAGLFF. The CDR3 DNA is TGTGCCAGCAGTTGGGGTCCCGCGGGGCTGTTTTTT.

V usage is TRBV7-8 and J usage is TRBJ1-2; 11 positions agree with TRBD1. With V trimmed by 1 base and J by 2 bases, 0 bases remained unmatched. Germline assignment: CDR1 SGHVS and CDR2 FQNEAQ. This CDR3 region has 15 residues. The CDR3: CASSLGTGGNYGYTF. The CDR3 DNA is TGTGCCAGCAGCTTAGGGACAGGGGGCAACTATGGCTACACCTTC. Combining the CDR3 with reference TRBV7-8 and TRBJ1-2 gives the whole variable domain GAGVSQSPRYKVAKRGQDVALRCDPISGHVSLFWYQQALGQGPEFLTYFQNEAQLDKSGLPSDRFFAERPEGSVSTLKIQRTQQEDSAVYLCASSLGTGGNYGYTFGSGTRLTVV.

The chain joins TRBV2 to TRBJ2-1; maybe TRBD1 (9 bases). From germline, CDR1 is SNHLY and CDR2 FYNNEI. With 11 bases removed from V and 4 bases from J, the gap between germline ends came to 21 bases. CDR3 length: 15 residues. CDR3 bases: TGTGCCGGGGGGAGCGGGGGACAGGGATACAATGAGCAGTTCTTC. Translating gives CAGGSGGQGYNEQFF. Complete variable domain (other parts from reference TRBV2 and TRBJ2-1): EPEVTQTPSHQVTQMGQEVILRCVPISNHLYFYWYRQILGQKVEFLVSFYNNEISEKSEIFDDQFSVERPDGSNFTLKIRSTKLEDSAMYFCAGGSGGQGYNEQFFGPGTRLTVL.

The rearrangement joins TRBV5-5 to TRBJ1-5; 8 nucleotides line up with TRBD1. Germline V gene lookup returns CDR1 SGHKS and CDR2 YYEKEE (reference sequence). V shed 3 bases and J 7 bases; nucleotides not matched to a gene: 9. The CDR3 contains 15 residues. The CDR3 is CASSSSTGEEQPQHF. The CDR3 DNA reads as TGTGCCAGCAGCTCCTCGACAGGGGAGGAACAGCCCCAGCATTTT.

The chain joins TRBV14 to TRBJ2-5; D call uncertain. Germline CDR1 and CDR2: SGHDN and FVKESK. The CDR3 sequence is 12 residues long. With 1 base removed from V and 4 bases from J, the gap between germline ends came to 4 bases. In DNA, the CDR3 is TGTGCCAGCAGCCAAGTAGCAGAGACCCAGTACTTC. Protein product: CASSQVAETQYF.

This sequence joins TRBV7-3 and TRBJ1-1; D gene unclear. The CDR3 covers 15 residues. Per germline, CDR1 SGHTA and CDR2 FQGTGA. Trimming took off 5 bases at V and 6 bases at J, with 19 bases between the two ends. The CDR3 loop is CASSLGEGKSAEAFF. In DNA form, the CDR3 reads TGTGCCAGCAGCCTCGGGGAGGGCAAGTCTGCTGAAGCTTTCTTT.

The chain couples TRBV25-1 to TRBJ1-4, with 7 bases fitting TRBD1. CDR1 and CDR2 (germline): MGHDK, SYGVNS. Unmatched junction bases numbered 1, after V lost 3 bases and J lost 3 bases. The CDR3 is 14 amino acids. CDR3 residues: CASSEGQPNEKLFF. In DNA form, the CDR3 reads TGTGCCAGCAGTGAGGGACAGCCTAATGAAAAACTGTTTTTT.